Shown below are 22 T cell receptor beta chains from a single sample sequenced in a study of regulatory T cells in long-lasting Graves disease (dated by TCRdb to the early 2020s). The intended sense of this specimen's time point label: newly diagnosed GD, antithyroid drugs for less than 3 months. For both TCR sequencing and RNA sequencing, RNA was extracted from PBMCs using TRIzol. Library method: multiplex PCR. Sequencer: Illumina HiSeq 4000. To build TCR beta libraries, CDR3 regions were amplified by Arm-PCR using iRepertoire HTBI primers. Using fastp trimming at Q25 and MiXCR clonotype assembly, TCRdb reanalyzed the public sequencing data and kept in-frame beta chains. Identical CDR3 proteins give one entry, which carries the most common genes and DNA. For this sample the table gives around 450,000 distinct CDR3 sequences, of which about 15% were detected only once. Clones ranked in the top ten supply about a sixth of the sample.

In addition, the sample was reused for a study of T cells in Graves' hyperthyroidism and ophthalmopathy.

The material was peripheral blood mononuclear cells (PBMCs), obtained at new diagnosis, from a patient treated with antithyroid drugs. These receptors were taken from a woman in her 30s with Graves disease. Donor details come from another sample of the same person, matched by shared clones.

The chain combines TRBV14 with TRBJ2-3; 13 bases line up with TRBD2. The CDR3 has 17 amino acids. With V trimmed by 2 bases and J by 5 bases, 7 bases remained unmatched. CDR1 and CDR2 from the germline V gene are SGHDN and FVKESK. CDR3 sequence reads: CASSQLGLAGVKDTQYF. CDR3 sequence (DNA): TGTGCCAGCAGCCAACTAGGACTAGCGGGAGTGAAAGATACGCAGTATTTT.

This clonotype was counted ten times or more. CDR3 coding DNA: TGTGCCAGCAGCGGAGTGGATGAGCAGTTCTTC. Protein: CASSGVDEQFF. The V gene is TRBV2, the J gene TRBJ2-1; D gene uncertain. The ends were cut back, 6 bases at V and 8 bases at J, with 8 bases in the middle. Per the germline V gene, CDR1 is SNHLY and CDR2 is FYNNEI. The CDR3 runs to 11 residues.

This clonotype was seen repeatedly, ten times or more. The V call is TRBV4-1, the J call TRBJ2-4; the D is unclear. Germline V gene data show CDR1 as MGHRA and CDR2 as YSYEKL. Trimming removed 1 base at V and 0 bases at J, with 7 bases between. This CDR3 contains 15 residues. CDR3 region: CASSQAALAKNIQYF. DNA of the CDR3: TGCGCCAGCAGCCAAGCAGCTCTAGCCAAAAACATTCAGTACTTC.

The rearrangement uses TRBV5-1 and TRBJ2-1; 12 nucleotides line up with TRBD2. The germline gives CDR1 SGHRS, CDR2 YFSETQ. Germline trimming cut 7 bases from V and 5 bases from J; bases unmatched to any gene: 7. CDR3 length equals 15 residues. For the CDR3, the DNA is TGCGCCAGCGGAGTGGGACTAGCGGGTAACAATGAGCAGTTCTTC. It is translated as CASGVGLAGNNEQFF.

This clonotype was detected ten times or more. The V call is TRBV30, the J call TRBJ1-1, with D unclear. Germline assignment: CDR1 GTSNPN and CDR2 SVGIG (reference sequence). CDR3 size: 14 residues. V was trimmed by 4 bases and J by 2 bases, leaving 14 bases between them. The DNA of the CDR3 is TGTGCCTGGACTGTGAGGGAATCAAACACTGAAGCTTTCTTT. This gives the protein CAWTVRESNTEAFF.

This clonotype was recorded at least ten times. This chain connects TRBV6-1 to TRBJ2-1; the match to TRBD2 covers 12 bases. Unmatched junction bases numbered 2, after V lost 6 bases and J lost 8 bases. Germline V CDR1 and CDR2: MNHNS, SASEGT. This CDR3 comprises 13 residues. The CDR3, as DNA: TGTGCCAGCAGGCGACTAGCGGGAGATGAGCAGTTCTTC. This codes for CASRRLAGDEQFF.

This clonotype has just a few counts. V is TRBV29-1 and J is TRBJ2-1, with 7 bases fitting TRBD1. Germline V gene lookup returns CDR1 SQVTM and CDR2 ANQGSEA. The CDR3 has 14 residues. Unmatched junction bases numbered 8, after V lost 7 bases and J lost 2 bases. The CDR3 nucleotides read TGCAGCGGATCCGGGACAGCAACCTACAATGAGCAGTTCTTC. Translating gives CSGSGTATYNEQFF.

In its sample, this clonotype was seen many times. The chain employs TRBV7-9 and TRBJ2-7, with 8 bases that match TRBD2. Germline CDR1 is SEHNR and CDR2 is FQNEAQ (reference sequence). J lost 3 bases, V lost 6 bases, and 19 bases had no gene match. CDR3 length equals 18 residues. CDR3 sequence: CASRSGRRGEPNDYEQYF. CDR3 nucleotides: TGTGCCAGCAGGAGCGGGAGAAGGGGGGAGCCCAACGACTACGAGCAGTACTTC.

This clonotype appeared many times. V gene TRBV7-8 combines with J gene TRBJ1-2, with 12 nucleotides matching TRBD1. V shed 4 bases, J shed 8 bases, and the junction held 5 bases outside the gene matches. Germline V gives CDR1 SGHVS, CDR2 FQNEAQ. The CDR3 consists of 14 residues. CDR3 loop: CASSSGQGATGYTF. The CDR3 bases are TGTGCCAGCAGCTCGGGACAGGGGGCTACGGGCTACACCTTC. Supplemented by reference TRBV7-8 and TRBJ1-2, the full variable domain reads GAGVSQSPRYKVAKRGQDVALRCDPISGHVSLFWYQQALGQGPEFLTYFQNEAQLDKSGLPSDRFFAERPEGSVSTLKIQRTQQEDSAVYLCASSSGQGATGYTFGSGTRLTVV.

This clonotype was seen many times. The chain combines TRBV11-2 with TRBJ2-4; TRBD1 or TRBD2 may be the D gene (5 bases each). V dropped 2 bases and J dropped 7 bases, with 18 bases sitting between them. Germline V gives CDR1 SGHAT, CDR2 FQNNGV. CDR3 length: 16 residues. CDR3 coding DNA: TGTGCCAGCAGCTTATTCAGGGAGCGCCATCGGAACATTCAGTACTTC. This gives the protein CASSLFRERHRNIQYF.

The sample holds many counts of this clonotype. V is TRBV20-1 and J is TRBJ2-1; D uncertain. Germline V lookup: CDR1 DFQATT, CDR2 SNEGSKA (reference sequence). Trimming left V 2 bases short and J 5 bases short, with 13 bases between. This CDR3 contains 14 residues. CDR3 amino acids: CSARQFLGNNEQFF. In DNA, the CDR3 is TGCAGTGCTAGACAGTTTTTAGGGAACAATGAGCAGTTCTTC.

This clonotype occurred many times. The chain uses TRBV29-1 and TRBJ1-1, with D perhaps matching TRBD1 (5 bases). CDR3 length equals 14 residues. CDR1 is SQVTM and CDR2 is ANQGSEA in the germline V gene. V was shortened by 7 bases and J by 4 bases, with 19 bases between the two germline ends. The DNA of the CDR3 is TGCAGCGCTTCACCCGGGAGGGGACGCACTGAAGCTTTCTTT. Protein: CSASPGRGRTEAFF.

The chain joins TRBV29-1 to TRBJ1-3; D is perhaps TRBD1 (5 bases). Per germline, CDR1 SQVTM and CDR2 ANQGSEA. CDR3 length: 15 amino acids. Trimming left V 3 bases short and J 0 bases short, with 12 bases between. This CDR3 reads CSVDEGTDSGNTIYF. Here the CDR3 DNA reads TGCAGCGTTGACGAAGGGACCGACTCTGGAAACACCATATATTTT.

Ten or more counts support this clonotype. J is TRBJ1-4 and V is TRBV15; TRBD1 matches 8 bases. The V gene end was trimmed by 4 bases and the J gene end by 5 bases; junction bases not matched to a gene: 3. This CDR3 spans 14 amino acids. Germline V gives CDR1 LNHNV, CDR2 YYDKDF (reference sequence). CDR3 loop: CATSTRQGNEKLFF. Written as DNA, the CDR3 is TGTGCCACCAGCACTAGACAGGGGAATGAAAAACTGTTTTTT.

The V gene is TRBV6-1, the J gene TRBJ1-1; D might be TRBD1 (6 bases). The CDR3 sequence is 12 residues long. Germline V gene sequence: CDR1 MNHNS, CDR2 SASEGT. The V gene lost 10 bases and the J gene lost 2 bases, with 11 bases spanning the gap. This CDR3 is CAIKGTNTEAFF. CDR3 DNA sequence: TGTGCCATCAAAGGGACAAACACTGAAGCTTTCTTT.

This clonotype showed up many times. This sequence joins TRBV28 and TRBJ2-7, with D possibly TRBD2 on 5 matching bases. CDR1 is MDHEN, CDR2 SYDVKM, per germline. CDR3 length: 12 residues. V gave up 5 bases and J gave up 7 bases, with 12 bases separating them. The CDR3 nucleotides read TGTGCCAGCAGTGAGCGGCCCCGGGAGCAGTACTTC. This codes for CASSERPREQYF.

The rearrangement joins TRBV7-8 to TRBJ1-5; TRBD1 might be the D (5 bases). The CDR3 is 18 residues long. The V gene lost 5 bases and the J gene lost 0 bases, with 20 bases spanning the gap. The germline V gene encodes CDR1 SGHVS and CDR2 FQNEAQ. The CDR3 reads CASSPKRRGGYSNQPQHF. The CDR3 DNA reads as TGTGCCAGCAGCCCGAAACGTCGGGGGGGGTATAGCAATCAGCCCCAGCATTTT.

This clonotype was found a few times. The chain couples TRBV19 to TRBJ2-7, with 7 bases matching TRBD2. The ends lost 2 bases at V and 2 bases at J; junction bases unmatched: 3. CDR1 and CDR2 (germline): LNHDA, SQIVND (reference sequence). This CDR3 has 14 residues. In nucleotides, the CDR3 is TGTGCCAGTAGTATAAGCGGGGATCCCTACGAGCAGTACTTC. Its translation: CASSISGDPYEQYF.

Notes on this clonotype: This could be a read error, since a much larger clone is one nucleotide away. J is TRBJ2-7 and V is TRBV20-1, with TRBD1 matching over 7 bases. The CDR3 is 15 amino acids. Trimming cost V 6 bases and J 6 bases; bases outside gene matches: 17. Per the germline V gene, CDR1 is DFQATT and CDR2 is SNEGSKA (reference sequence). The CDR3 spells CSAANHGTVPSEQYF. The DNA for the CDR3 is TGCAGTGCGGCGAACCACGGGACAGTACCCTCCGAGCAGTACTTC.

The chain recombines TRBV6-2 or TRBV6-3 with TRBJ1-3, with no clear D. The germline gives CDR1 MNHEY, CDR2 SVGEGT. There are 16 residues in the CDR3. The V end was cut by 10 bases, the J end by 0 bases, with 19 bases between. The CDR3 loop reads CATRYGSINSGNTIYF. In DNA form, the CDR3 reads TGTGCCACCCGCTACGGCAGCATAAACTCTGGAAACACCATATATTTT.

This clonotype was found a few times. The chain uses TRBV7-9 and TRBJ2-1; the D is unclear. The CDR3 is made up of 13 amino acids. V was cut by 4 bases and J by 4 bases, with 8 bases left in between. Germline CDR1 is SEHNR and CDR2 is FQNEAQ (reference sequence). The CDR3 sequence: CASSSKSYNEQFF. Here the CDR3 DNA reads TGTGCCAGCAGCTCCAAGTCGTACAATGAGCAGTTCTTC.

The chain is built from TRBV7-9 and TRBJ1-4; D is perhaps TRBD1 (6 bases). The CDR3 loop spans 16 amino acids. CDR1 and CDR2 (germline): SEHNR, FQNEAQ (reference sequence). The V gene lost 0 bases and the J gene lost 8 bases, with 16 bases spanning the gap. The CDR3 loop reads CASSLALRDKGEKLFF. In DNA form, the CDR3 reads TGTGCCAGCAGCTTAGCGCTTCGGGACAAAGGGGAAAAACTGTTTTTT.